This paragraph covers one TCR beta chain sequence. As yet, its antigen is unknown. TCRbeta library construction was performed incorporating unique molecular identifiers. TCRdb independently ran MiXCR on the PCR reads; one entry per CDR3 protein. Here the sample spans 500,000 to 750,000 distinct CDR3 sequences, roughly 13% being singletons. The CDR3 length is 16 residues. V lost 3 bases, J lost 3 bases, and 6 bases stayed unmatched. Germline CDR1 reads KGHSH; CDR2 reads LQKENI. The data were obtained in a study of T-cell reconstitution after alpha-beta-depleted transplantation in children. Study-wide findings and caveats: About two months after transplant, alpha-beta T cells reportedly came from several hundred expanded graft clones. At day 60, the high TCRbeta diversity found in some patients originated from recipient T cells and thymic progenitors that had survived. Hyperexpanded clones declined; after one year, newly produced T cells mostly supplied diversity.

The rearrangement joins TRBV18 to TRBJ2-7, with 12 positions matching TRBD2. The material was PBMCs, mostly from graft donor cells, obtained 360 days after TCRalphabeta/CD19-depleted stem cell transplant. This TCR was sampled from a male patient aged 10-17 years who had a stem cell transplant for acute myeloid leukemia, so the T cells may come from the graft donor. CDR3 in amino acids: CASSPLLAGGVYEQYF. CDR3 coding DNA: TGTGCCAGCTCACCCTTACTAGCGGGAGGTGTCTACGAGCAGTACTTC.